This T cell receptor beta chain came from a study of pediatric ulcerative colitis. Broader study findings: Two rectal clonotypes were found only in ulcerative colitis patients, all of them. Total lymphocyte DNA, not sorted subsets, was the template. Rectal repertoires separated controls, mild-moderate and acute severe colitis. Blood-rectal clonal overlap within each person was significantly higher in ulcerative colitis patients than controls.

Germline CDR1 and CDR2: SGHNT and YYREEE (reference sequence). The CDR3 contains 15 residues. With 3 bases removed from V and 4 bases from J, the gap between germline ends came to 15 bases. Points on this clone: Its antigen is still unknown.

TCRdb's copy holds only in-frame clones and misses some; the assay was immunoSEQ multiplex PCR. The sample contains 54,000 or so clones, over 70% of which appear only once. The origin of this receptor is a boy younger than 18 who was a control in a study of pediatric ulcerative colitis. V is TRBV5-4 and J is TRBJ2-3, with D perhaps matching TRBD1 (6 bases). Sequencing input: blood. CDR3 region: CASSSIQGGADTQYF. CDR3 DNA: TGTGCCAGCAGCTCCATACAGGGTGGCGCAGATACGCAGTATTTT.